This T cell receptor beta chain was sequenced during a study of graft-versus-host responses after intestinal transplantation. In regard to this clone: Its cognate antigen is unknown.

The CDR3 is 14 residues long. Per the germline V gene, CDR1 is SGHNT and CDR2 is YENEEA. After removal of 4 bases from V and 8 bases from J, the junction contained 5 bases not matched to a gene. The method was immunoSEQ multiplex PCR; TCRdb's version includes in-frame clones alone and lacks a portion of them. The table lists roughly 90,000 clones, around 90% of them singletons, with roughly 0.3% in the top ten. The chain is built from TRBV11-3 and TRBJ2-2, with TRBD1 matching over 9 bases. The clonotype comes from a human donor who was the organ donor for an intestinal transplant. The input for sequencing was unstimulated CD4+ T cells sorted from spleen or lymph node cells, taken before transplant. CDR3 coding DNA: TGTGCCAGCAGCTCCGGACAGGGGCAGGGGGAGCTGTTTTTT. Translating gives CASSSGQGQGELFF.